This T cell receptor (beta chain) was obtained from a study of tumor-infiltrating lymphocytes in primary liver carcinoma. About the study: Patients of both sexes were 30 to 69 years old.

Germline V CDR1 and CDR2: SGHDN, FVKESK. V shed 1 base and J 4 bases; nucleotides not matched to a gene: 5. The CDR3 loop spans 15 amino acids. Co-extraction yielded RNA and DNA from around 20-30 mg of unsorted bulk tissue. Patients in the cohort were treatment-naive and living with chronic HBV infection. Over 80% viable tumor cells were present in every tumor sample. The input was 450 to 500 ng total RNA; TCR beta cDNA was made from it with a constant-region primer. Three nested multiplex PCR rounds, a slightly modified ARM-PCR, produced the libraries for TCR beta. TRBV1-TRBV30 forward primers paired with a C-beta reverse primer were used in the first two PCR rounds, which ran approximately 10 cycles each. TCRdb passed the multiplex PCR reads through MiXCR, listing each CDR3 protein once. The data contain about 99,000 distinct CDR3 sequences, roughly 69% of them singletons. This clonotype was recorded many times. Its matching antigen is unknown.

Findings and caveats of the study: About 7-24% of top clones, no more, were shared by all five regions.

The rearrangement uses TRBV14 and TRBJ2-3; 7 nucleotides line up with TRBD2. Sequencing input: liver tumor tissue from sampling region 5. The subset: tumor region T5, tumor centre. This TCR derives from a woman in her fifties or sixties with primary liver carcinoma and hepatitis B virus infection. The CDR3 nucleotides read TGTGCCAGCAGCCAAGTCCGCGGGAGCGCAGATACGCAGTATTTT. It specifies CASSQVRGSADTQYF.